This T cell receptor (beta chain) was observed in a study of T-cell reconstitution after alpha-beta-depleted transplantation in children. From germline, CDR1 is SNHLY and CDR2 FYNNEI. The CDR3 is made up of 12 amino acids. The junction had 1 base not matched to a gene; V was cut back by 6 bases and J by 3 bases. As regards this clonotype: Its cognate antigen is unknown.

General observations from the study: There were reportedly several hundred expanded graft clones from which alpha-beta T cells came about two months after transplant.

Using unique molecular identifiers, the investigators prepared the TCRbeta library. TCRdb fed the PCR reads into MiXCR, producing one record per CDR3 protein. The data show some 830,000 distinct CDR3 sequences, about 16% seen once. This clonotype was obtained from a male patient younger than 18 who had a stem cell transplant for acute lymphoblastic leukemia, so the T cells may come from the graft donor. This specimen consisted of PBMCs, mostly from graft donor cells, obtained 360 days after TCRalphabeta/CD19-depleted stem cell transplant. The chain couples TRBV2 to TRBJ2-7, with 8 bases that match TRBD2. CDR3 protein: CASRGLGYEQYF. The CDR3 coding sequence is TGTGCCAGCAGGGGACTAGGCTACGAGCAGTACTTC.